One sample yielded the 27 T cell receptor beta chains listed below, sequenced in a study of shared clonotypes between healthy human individuals. The repertoire was sequenced with immunoSEQ multiplex PCR; TCRdb's copy has only in-frame clones and lacks some. This sample has about 1 million clones; about 75% occur once, and the top ten carry about 1.5%. The material sequenced was memory CD4+ T cells sorted from blood. Subset meaning: CD45RA-negative fraction. These receptors originate from a man aged 18 to 29 in good health.

The chain carries TRBV6-5 and TRBJ2-1; TRBD2 matches 11 bases. The length of the CDR3 is 12 residues. In germline, CDR1 is MNHEY, CDR2 SVGAGI. The ends lost 5 bases at V and 15 bases at J; junction bases unmatched: 6. The CDR3 spells CASSTTSGSLFF. The DNA for the CDR3 is TGTGCCAGCAGTACCACTAGCGGGAGTCTGTTCTTC.

Here the CDR3 DNA reads TGTGCCTGGGGCACCGGGACAGGTGGGCCCCAGCATTTT. Protein: CAWGTGTGGPQHF. V usage is TRBV30 and J usage is TRBJ1-5; 8 positions match TRBD1. The CDR3 covers 13 residues. The V gene end was trimmed by 5 bases and the J gene end by 9 bases; junction bases not matched to a gene: 9. Germline CDR1 is GTSNPN and CDR2 is SVGIG (reference sequence).

The chain is built from TRBV5-1 and TRBJ1-1; 8 nucleotides agree with TRBD1. Trimming took 4 bases from V and 1 from J; bases not matched to a gene: 6. This CDR3 has 15 residues. The germline V gene has CDR1 SGHRS and CDR2 YFSETQ. The CDR3 DNA follows: TGCGCCAGCAGCAAACAGGGGGTAGCGAACACTGAAGCTTTCTTT. Its protein product is CASSKQGVANTEAFF.

The V and J genes are TRBV5-6 and TRBJ2-5; TRBD2 agrees at 9 bases. Germline V lookup: CDR1 SGHDT, CDR2 YYEEEE. This CDR3 has 16 amino acids. J lost 5 bases, V lost 0 bases, and 8 bases had no gene match. CDR3 DNA sequence: TGTGCCAGCAGCTTGGGTCGCTTAGCGGGAGTCGAGACCCAGTACTTC. It is translated as CASSLGRLAGVETQYF. The whole variable domain, remainder taken from reference TRBV5-6 and TRBJ2-5, is DAGVTQSPTHLIKTRGQQVTLRCSPKSGHDTVSWYQQALGQGPQFIFQYYEEEERQRGNFPDRFSGHQFPNYSSELNVNALLLGDSALYLCASSLGRLAGVETQYFGPGTRLLVL.

The J gene is TRBJ2-2, the V gene TRBV5-4; TRBD1 agrees at 9 bases. The germline V gene encodes CDR1 SGHNT and CDR2 YYREEE (reference sequence). With 0 bases clipped from V and 6 bases from J, the junction kept 6 bases outside the gene matches. This CDR3 spans 16 amino acids. The chain's CDR3 is CASSLGGQGVSGELFF. As DNA, the CDR3 is TGTGCCAGCAGCTTGGGGGGACAGGGTGTATCCGGGGAGCTGTTTTTT.

This chain links TRBV2 with TRBJ2-3, with 8 bases lining up with TRBD2. In germline, CDR1 is SNHLY, CDR2 FYNNEI. The trim removed 6 bases at V and 5 bases at J, leaving 7 bases unmatched. The CDR3 totals 14 residues. The CDR3 protein is CASRKREGRDTQYF. The CDR3 DNA follows: TGTGCCAGCAGAAAACGGGAGGGCCGAGATACGCAGTATTTT.

This clone has a single count. This chain links TRBV2 with TRBJ2-7; 9 nucleotides align to TRBD2. Germline trimming cut 7 bases from V and 3 bases from J; bases unmatched to any gene: 10. Germline V gene sequence: CDR1 SNHLY, CDR2 FYNNEI. The CDR3 is 15 amino acids. CDR3 coding DNA: TGTGCCAGCAAGGGTTTTGGCGGGAGGGTCTACGAGCAGTACTTC. Translating gives CASKGFGGRVYEQYF.

The rearrangement links TRBV11-2 to TRBJ2-1; TRBD2 matches at 8 bases. The CDR3 length is 15 residues. Per germline, CDR1 SGHAT and CDR2 FQNNGV. The V segment lost 1 base and the J segment 7 bases; nucleotides outside the gene matches: 6. CDR3 sequence (DNA): TGTGCCAGCAGCTTAGGGCGGGAGGCAGGGAATGAGCAGTTCTTC. Amino acid sequence: CASSLGREAGNEQFF. The full variable domain, rest sourced from reference TRBV11-2 and TRBJ2-1, is EAGVAQSPRYKIIEKRQSVAFWCNPISGHATLYWYQQILGQGPKLLIQFQNNGVVDDSQLPKDRFSAERLKGVDSTLKIQPAKLEDSAVYLCASSLGREAGNEQFFGPGTRLTVL.

The rearrangement links TRBV11-2 to TRBJ1-6; TRBD1 matches at 12 bases. Losses at the gene ends were 5 bases for V and 7 bases for J; bases not matched to a gene: 3. There are 15 residues in the CDR3. Germline CDR1 reads SGHAT; CDR2 reads FQNNGV. CDR3 coding DNA: TGTGCCAGCAGCCAGGGGACAGGGGGCAATTCACCCCTCCACTTT. Residues: CASSQGTGGNSPLHF.

J is TRBJ2-2 and V is TRBV28; possibly TRBD1 for D (5 bases). V lost 6 bases to trimming and J lost 5 bases, with 19 bases between them. The CDR3 runs 16 residues. The V gene's germline CDR1 is MDHEN and CDR2 SYDVKM. The CDR3 DNA sequence: TGTGCCAGCAGGTACTCAGGGAAGAGAGGAACCGGGGAGCTGTTTTTT. The encoded protein is CASRYSGKRGTGELFF.

The chain joins TRBV18 to TRBJ1-1; the D gene is possibly TRBD1 (6 bases). The CDR3 runs 15 residues. The germline gives CDR1 KGHSH, CDR2 LQKENI. Trimming removed 2 bases from V and 0 bases from J, with 10 bases in between. Here the CDR3 DNA reads TGTGCCAGCTCACCATCGGACAGCATGAACACTGAAGCTTTCTTT. Translation gives CASSPSDSMNTEAFF. The whole variable domain, filled in from reference TRBV18 and TRBJ1-1, reads NAGVMQNPRHLVRRRGQEARLRCSPMKGHSHVYWYRQLPEEGLKFMVYLQKENIIDESGMPKERFSAEFPKEGPSILRIQQVVRGDSAAYFCASSPSDSMNTEAFFGQGTRLTVV.

The CDR3 reads CASSFQGSGTDTQYF. CDR3 in DNA: TGCGCCAGCAGCTTCCAGGGTTCCGGCACAGATACGCAGTATTTT. The chain employs TRBV5-1 and TRBJ2-3; weak D call: TRBD1 (5 bases). Germline V CDR1 and CDR2: SGHRS, YFSETQ. The length of the CDR3 is 15 residues. V dropped 2 bases and J dropped 1 base, with 11 bases sitting between them.

The chain is built from TRBV2 and TRBJ1-6; 7 bases agree with TRBD1. The CDR3 covers 15 residues. Germline V gene sequence: CDR1 SNHLY, CDR2 FYNNEI. The V gene end was trimmed by 6 bases and the J gene end by 3 bases; junction bases not matched to a gene: 5. CDR3 sequence reads: CASSSRQGYNSPLHF. The CDR3 DNA reads as TGTGCCAGCAGCTCAAGACAGGGCTATAATTCACCCCTCCACTTT.

V and J are TRBV11-2 and TRBJ1-6, with 7 bases identical to TRBD1. Germline CDR1 reads SGHAT; CDR2 reads FQNNGV. With 1 base clipped from V and 9 bases from J, the junction kept 3 bases outside the gene matches. CDR3 length: 14 amino acids. CDR3 bases: TGTGCCAGCAGCTTAGGCGACAGGGCTTCACCCCTCCACTTT. This translates into CASSLGDRASPLHF.

As regards this clone: This may be a read error: a much more frequent sequence differs by one nucleotide. The sample carries other DNA sequences with the same CDR3. The chain has TRBV5-4 and TRBJ1-1, with D maybe TRBD1 (5 bases). Germline loops: CDR1 SGHNT, CDR2 YYREEE (reference sequence). The CDR3 extends over 13 amino acids. V lost 2 bases and J lost 1, with 6 bases in between. CDR3 protein: CASSLRGNTEAFF. In DNA, the CDR3 is TGTGCCAGCAGCTTAAGGGGGAACACTGAAGCTTTCTTT.

This clone was detected only a few times. This rearrangement joins TRBV28 to TRBJ1-2; 7 nucleotides line up with TRBD1. Germline loops: CDR1 MDHEN, CDR2 SYDVKM. The CDR3 consists of 13 residues. Germline trimming cut 3 bases from V and 8 bases from J; bases unmatched to any gene: 6. The CDR3 loop reads CASSFLGTAGYTF. For the CDR3, the DNA is TGTGCCAGCAGTTTCCTAGGGACAGCCGGCTACACCTTC.

J is TRBJ2-3 and V is TRBV5-1, with D possibly being TRBD2 (6 bases). Between the trimmed V and J ends, which lost 0 bases and 4 bases, there was a span of 12 bases. The CDR3 is 15 amino acids. Germline V gene sequence: CDR1 SGHRS, CDR2 YFSETQ. The CDR3 loop is CASSLASSASDTQYF. The CDR3 DNA reads as TGCGCCAGCAGCTTGGCGTCTAGCGCGTCAGATACGCAGTATTTT.

This chain connects TRBV11-2 to TRBJ2-3, with a tentative D call TRBD2 (7 bases). The germline V and J ends were trimmed by 5 bases and 0 bases, with 15 bases remaining between them. This CDR3 contains 16 residues. The germline V gene has CDR1 SGHAT and CDR2 FQNNGV. In DNA form, the CDR3 reads TGTGCCAGCAGCCCGAAAGGGGGGGGTAGCACAGATACGCAGTATTTT. Protein: CASSPKGGGSTDTQYF.

Regarding this clone: Other DNA sequences in this sample translate to the same CDR3. This rearrangement joins TRBV11-2 to TRBJ2-7; no clear D. Germline V gives CDR1 SGHAT, CDR2 FQNNGV. Deletions cut 3 bases from V and 1 base from J, with 7 bases between. This CDR3 region has 13 residues. The CDR3 is CASSLGSSYEQYF. The CDR3 nucleotides are TGTGCCAGCAGCTTGGGTAGTTCCTACGAGCAGTACTTC. Based on the CDR3 plus reference TRBV11-2 and TRBJ2-7, the full variable domain is EAGVAQSPRYKIIEKRQSVAFWCNPISGHATLYWYQQILGQGPKLLIQFQNNGVVDDSQLPKDRFSAERLKGVDSTLKIQPAKLEDSAVYLCASSLGSSYEQYFGPGTRLTVT.

On this clone: The sample holds other DNA sequences that translate to the same CDR3. The chain has TRBV29-1 and TRBJ2-3; possible D gene TRBD1, 6 bases. Germline CDR1 SQVTM, CDR2 ANQGSEA. This CDR3 region has 13 residues. Between the trimmed V and J ends, which lost 3 bases and 3 bases, there was a span of 10 bases. This CDR3 is CSVDRGGTDTQYF. In DNA form, the CDR3 reads TGCAGCGTTGACAGGGGTGGGACAGATACGCAGTATTTT.

A remark on this clone: A much bigger clone sits one base away, suggesting this may be a read error. The rearrangement uses TRBV11-2 and TRBJ2-3; no clear D. The ends were cut back, 5 bases at V and 2 bases at J, with 5 bases in the middle. This CDR3 comprises 12 residues. The germline V gene has CDR1 SGHAT and CDR2 FQNNGV. The CDR3 DNA sequence: TGTGCCAGCAGCCCCAACACAGATACGCAGTATTTT. This gives the protein CASSPNTDTQYF. Supplemented by reference TRBV11-2 and TRBJ2-3, the full variable domain reads EAGVAQSPRYKIIEKRQSVAFWCNPISGHATLYWYQQILGQGPKLLIQFQNNGVVDDSQLPKDRFSAERLKGVDSTLKIQPAKLEDSAVYLCASSPNTDTQYFGPGTRLTVL.

This chain uses TRBV28 with TRBJ2-7; 9 bases are shared with TRBD2. The length of the CDR3 is 14 residues. Germline V lookup: CDR1 MDHEN, CDR2 SYDVKM. V dropped 2 bases and J dropped 4; count of bases not matched to a gene: 3. The CDR3 bases are TGTGCCAGCAGTTTAGCGGGGGGGCGTTACGAGCAGTACTTC. Its protein product is CASSLAGGRYEQYF.

Of note for this clone: This CDR3 is also generated by other DNA sequences in the sample. V is TRBV4-3 and J is TRBJ2-7; the D gene is possibly TRBD2 (6 bases). The germline V and J ends were trimmed by 0 bases and 0 bases, with 9 bases remaining between them. Germline V CDR1 and CDR2: LGHNA, YSLEER. The CDR3 has 15 amino acids. The chain's CDR3 is CASSQDPGSSYEQYF. The CDR3, as DNA: TGCGCCAGCAGCCAAGATCCCGGGAGCTCCTACGAGCAGTACTTC.

V and J are TRBV25-1 and TRBJ1-2, with 8 bases that match TRBD1. V gave up 3 bases and J gave up 5 bases; unmatched junction bases: 2. CDR3 length: 13 residues. Germline V gene sequence: CDR1 MGHDK, CDR2 SYGVNS. The CDR3 region is CASSEDREYGYTF. The CDR3 DNA is TGTGCCAGCAGTGAGGACAGGGAATATGGCTACACCTTC.

J is TRBJ1-3 and V is TRBV18; D gene uncertain. This CDR3 is built from 15 residues. Germline lookup yields CDR1 KGHSH and CDR2 LQKENI. V was cut by 6 bases and J by 0 bases, with 12 bases left in between. The CDR3 sequence: CASSLGAVSGNTIYF. The CDR3 DNA sequence: TGTGCCAGCTCCCTGGGCGCCGTCTCTGGAAACACCATATATTTT.

The rearrangement links TRBV19 to TRBJ1-4; D is possibly TRBD1 (5 bases). The ends were cut back, 1 base at V and 7 bases at J, with 13 bases in the middle. Germline CDR1 is LNHDA and CDR2 is SQIVND (reference sequence). The CDR3 loop spans 15 amino acids. CDR3 residues: CASSIGGGVGEKLFF. The CDR3 DNA sequence: TGTGCCAGTAGTATAGGGGGAGGGGTGGGTGAAAAACTGTTTTTT. The variable domain in full, with the rest retrieved from reference TRBV19 and TRBJ1-4, is DGGITQSPKYLFRKEGQNVTLSCEQNLNHDAMYWYRQDPGQGLRLIYYSQIVNDFQKGDIAEGYSVSREKKESFPLTVTSAQKNPTAFYLCASSIGGGVGEKLFFGSGTQLSVL.

The chain has TRBV5-8 and TRBJ1-4; 8 nucleotides match TRBD1. Per the germline V gene, CDR1 is SGHTS and CDR2 is YDEGEE. V was clipped by 4 bases and J by 0 bases; unmatched bases: 5. The CDR3 totals 16 residues. CDR3 region: CASSPQGVATNEKLFF. In nucleotides, the CDR3 is TGTGCCAGCAGCCCACAGGGGGTTGCAACTAATGAAAAACTGTTTTTT.